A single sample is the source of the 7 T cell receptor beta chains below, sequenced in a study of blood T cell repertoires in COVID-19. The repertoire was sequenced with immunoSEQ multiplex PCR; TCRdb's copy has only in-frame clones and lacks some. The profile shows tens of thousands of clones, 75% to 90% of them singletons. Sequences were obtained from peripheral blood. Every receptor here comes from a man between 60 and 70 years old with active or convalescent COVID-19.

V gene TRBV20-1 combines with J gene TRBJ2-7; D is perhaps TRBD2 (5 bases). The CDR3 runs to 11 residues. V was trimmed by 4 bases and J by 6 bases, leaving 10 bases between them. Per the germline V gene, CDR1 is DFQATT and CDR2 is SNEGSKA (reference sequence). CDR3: CSATRSGEQYF. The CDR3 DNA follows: TGCAGTGCTACTCGGAGCGGCGAGCAGTACTTC.

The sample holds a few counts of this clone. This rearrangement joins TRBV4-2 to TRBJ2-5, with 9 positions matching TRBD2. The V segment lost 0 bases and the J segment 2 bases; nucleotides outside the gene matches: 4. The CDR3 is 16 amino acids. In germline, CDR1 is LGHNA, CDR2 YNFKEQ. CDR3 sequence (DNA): TGTGCCAGCAGCCAAGAGGTGGCGGGGGGGCAAGAGACCCAGTACTTC. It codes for CASSQEVAGGQETQYF.

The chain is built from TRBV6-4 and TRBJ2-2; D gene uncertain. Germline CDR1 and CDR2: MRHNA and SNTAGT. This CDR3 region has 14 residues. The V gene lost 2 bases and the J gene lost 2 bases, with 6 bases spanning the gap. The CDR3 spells CASSDGPNTGELFF. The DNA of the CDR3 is TGTGCCAGCAGTGACGGGCCAAACACCGGGGAGCTGTTTTTT.

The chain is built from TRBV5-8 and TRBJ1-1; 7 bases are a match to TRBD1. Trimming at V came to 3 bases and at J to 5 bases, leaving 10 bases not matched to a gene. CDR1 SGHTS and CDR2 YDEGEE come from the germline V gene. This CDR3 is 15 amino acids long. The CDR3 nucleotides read TGTGCCAGCAGCTGGACAGGTTTTTCCGGGACTGAAGCTTTCTTT. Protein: CASSWTGFSGTEAFF.

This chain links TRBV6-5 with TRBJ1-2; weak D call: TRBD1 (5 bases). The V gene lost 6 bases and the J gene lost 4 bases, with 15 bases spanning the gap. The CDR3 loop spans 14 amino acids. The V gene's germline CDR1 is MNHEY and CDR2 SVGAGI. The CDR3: CASRDTAGGYGYTF. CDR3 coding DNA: TGTGCCAGCAGGGACACGGCGGGAGGCTATGGCTACACCTTC.

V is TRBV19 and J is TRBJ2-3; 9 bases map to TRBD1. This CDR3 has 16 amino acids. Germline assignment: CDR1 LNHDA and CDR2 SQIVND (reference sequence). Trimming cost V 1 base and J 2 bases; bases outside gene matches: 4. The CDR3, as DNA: TGTGCCAGTAGTATAGTTGGGACAGGGCCCACAGATACGCAGTATTTT. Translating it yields CASSIVGTGPTDTQYF.

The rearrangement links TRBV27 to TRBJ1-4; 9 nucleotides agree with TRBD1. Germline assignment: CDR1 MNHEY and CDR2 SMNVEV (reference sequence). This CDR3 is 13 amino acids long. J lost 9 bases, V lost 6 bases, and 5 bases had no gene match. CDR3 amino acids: CASRPGQGQKLFF. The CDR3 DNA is TGTGCCAGCAGACCGGGACAGGGCCAAAAACTGTTTTTT. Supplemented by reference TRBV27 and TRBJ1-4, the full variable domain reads EAQVTQNPRYLITVTGKKLTVTCSQNMNHEYMSWYRQDPGLGLRQIYYSMNVEVTDKGDVPEGYKVSRKEKRNFPLILESPSPNQTSLYFCASRPGQGQKLFFGSGTQLSVL.